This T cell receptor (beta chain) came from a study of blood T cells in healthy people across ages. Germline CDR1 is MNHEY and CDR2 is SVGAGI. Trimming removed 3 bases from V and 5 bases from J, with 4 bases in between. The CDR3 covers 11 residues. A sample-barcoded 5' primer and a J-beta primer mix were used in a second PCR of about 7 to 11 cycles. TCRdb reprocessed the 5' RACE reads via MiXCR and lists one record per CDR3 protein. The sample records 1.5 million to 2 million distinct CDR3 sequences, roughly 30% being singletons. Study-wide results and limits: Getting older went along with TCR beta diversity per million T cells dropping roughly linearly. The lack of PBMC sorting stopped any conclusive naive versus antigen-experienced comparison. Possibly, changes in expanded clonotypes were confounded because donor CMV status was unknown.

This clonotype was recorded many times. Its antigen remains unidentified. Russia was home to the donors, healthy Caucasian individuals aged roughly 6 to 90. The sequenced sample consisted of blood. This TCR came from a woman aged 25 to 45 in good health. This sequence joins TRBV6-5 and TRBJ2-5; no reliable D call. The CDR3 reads CASSYWETQYF. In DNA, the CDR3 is TGTGCCAGCAGTTATTGGGAGACCCAGTACTTC.